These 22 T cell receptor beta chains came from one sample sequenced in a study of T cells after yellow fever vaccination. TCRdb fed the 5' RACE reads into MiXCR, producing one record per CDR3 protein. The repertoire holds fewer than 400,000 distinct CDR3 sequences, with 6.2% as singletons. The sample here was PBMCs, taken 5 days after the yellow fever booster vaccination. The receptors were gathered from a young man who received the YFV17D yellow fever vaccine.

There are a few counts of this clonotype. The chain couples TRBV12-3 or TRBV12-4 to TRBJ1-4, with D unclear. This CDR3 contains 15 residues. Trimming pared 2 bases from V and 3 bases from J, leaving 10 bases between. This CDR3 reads CASSLSSVANEKLFF. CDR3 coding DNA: TGTGCCAGCAGTTTATCGAGCGTGGCTAATGAAAAACTGTTTTTT.

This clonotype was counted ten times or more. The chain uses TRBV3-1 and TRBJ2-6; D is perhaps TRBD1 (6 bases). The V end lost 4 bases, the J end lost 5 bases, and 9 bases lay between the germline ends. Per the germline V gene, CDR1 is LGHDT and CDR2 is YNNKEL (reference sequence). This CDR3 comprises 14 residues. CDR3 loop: CASSLTGRANVLTF. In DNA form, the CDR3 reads TGTGCCAGCAGCCTTACAGGGAGGGCCAACGTCCTGACTTTC.

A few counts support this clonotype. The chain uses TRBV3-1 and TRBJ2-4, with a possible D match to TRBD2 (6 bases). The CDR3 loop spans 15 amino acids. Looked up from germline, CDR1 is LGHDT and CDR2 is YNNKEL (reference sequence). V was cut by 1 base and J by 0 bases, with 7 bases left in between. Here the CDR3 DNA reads TGTGCCAGCAGCCAAGGGGGACTAGCCAAAAACATTCAGTACTTC. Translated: CASSQGGLAKNIQYF. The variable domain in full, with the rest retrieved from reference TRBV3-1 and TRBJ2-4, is DTAVSQTPKYLVTQMGNDKSIKCEQNLGHDTMYWYKQDSKKFLKIMFSYNNKELIINETVPNRFSPKSPDKAHLNLHINSLELGDSAVYFCASSQGGLAKNIQYFGAGTRLSVL.

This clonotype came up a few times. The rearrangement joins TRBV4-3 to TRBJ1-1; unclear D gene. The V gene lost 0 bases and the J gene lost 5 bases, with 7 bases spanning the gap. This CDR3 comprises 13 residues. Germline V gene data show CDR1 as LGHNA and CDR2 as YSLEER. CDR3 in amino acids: CASSQDPGTEAFF. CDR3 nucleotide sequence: TGCGCCAGCAGCCAAGACCCCGGGACTGAAGCTTTCTTT.

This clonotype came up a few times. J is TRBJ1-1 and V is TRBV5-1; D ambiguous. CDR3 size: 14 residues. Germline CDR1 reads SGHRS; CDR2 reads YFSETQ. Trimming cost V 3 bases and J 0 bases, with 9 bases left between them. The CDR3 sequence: CASSWTAMNTEAFF. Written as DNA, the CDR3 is TGCGCCAGCAGCTGGACGGCGATGAACACTGAAGCTTTCTTT.

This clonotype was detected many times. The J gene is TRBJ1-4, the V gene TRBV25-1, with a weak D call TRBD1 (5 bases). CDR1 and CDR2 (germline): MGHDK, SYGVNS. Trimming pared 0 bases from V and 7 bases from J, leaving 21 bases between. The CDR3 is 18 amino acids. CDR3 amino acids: CASSEYFRLQGEGEKLFF. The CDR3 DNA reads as TGTGCCAGCAGTGAATATTTTCGCCTGCAGGGAGAGGGTGAAAAACTGTTTTTT.

CDR3 nucleotide sequence: TGCAGTGCTAACAGGTACAATGAGCAGTTCTTC. Translating it yields CSANRYNEQFF. V and J are TRBV20-1 and TRBJ2-1; a possible D gene is TRBD1 (5 bases). Trimming removed 4 bases from V and 4 bases from J, with 5 bases in between. In germline, CDR1 is DFQATT, CDR2 SNEGSKA (reference sequence). This CDR3 region has 11 residues.

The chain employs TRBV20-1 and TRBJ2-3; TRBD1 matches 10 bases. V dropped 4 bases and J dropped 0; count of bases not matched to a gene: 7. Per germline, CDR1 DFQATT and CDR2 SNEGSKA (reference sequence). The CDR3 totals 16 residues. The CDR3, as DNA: TGCAGTGCTATGGACAGGGGGAGATCTAGCACAGATACGCAGTATTTT. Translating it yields CSAMDRGRSSTDTQYF.

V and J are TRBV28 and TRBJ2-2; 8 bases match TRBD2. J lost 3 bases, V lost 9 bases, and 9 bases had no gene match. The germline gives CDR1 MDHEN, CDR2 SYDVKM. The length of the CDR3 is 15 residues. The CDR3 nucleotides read TGTGCCAGTTACTTGGCGGGAGGTCACACCGGGGAGCTGTTTTTT. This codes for CASYLAGGHTGELFF.

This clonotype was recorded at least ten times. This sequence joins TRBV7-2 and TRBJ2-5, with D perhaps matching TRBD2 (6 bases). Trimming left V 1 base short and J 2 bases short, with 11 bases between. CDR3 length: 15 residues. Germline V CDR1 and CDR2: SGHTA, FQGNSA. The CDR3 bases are TGTGCCAGCAGCTTAGTGTTAGGGAGGCAAGAGACCCAGTACTTC. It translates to CASSLVLGRQETQYF.

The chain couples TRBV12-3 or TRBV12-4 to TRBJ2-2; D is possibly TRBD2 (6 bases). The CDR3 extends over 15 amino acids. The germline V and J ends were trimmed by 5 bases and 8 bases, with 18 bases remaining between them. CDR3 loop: CASSRVGGLPGELFF. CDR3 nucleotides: TGTGCCAGCAGTCGGGTTGGAGGGCTTCCTGGGGAGCTGTTTTTT.

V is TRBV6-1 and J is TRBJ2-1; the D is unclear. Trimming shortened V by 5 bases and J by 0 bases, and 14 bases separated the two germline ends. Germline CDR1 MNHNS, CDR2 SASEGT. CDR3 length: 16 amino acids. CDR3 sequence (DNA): TGTGCCAGCAGTAAGTCCCCGGCGAGCTCCTACAATGAGCAGTTCTTC. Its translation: CASSKSPASSYNEQFF.

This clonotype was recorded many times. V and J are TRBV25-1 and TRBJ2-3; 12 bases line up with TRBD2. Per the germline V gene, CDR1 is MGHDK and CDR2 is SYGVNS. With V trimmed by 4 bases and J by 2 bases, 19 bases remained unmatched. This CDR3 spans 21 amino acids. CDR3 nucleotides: TGTGCCAGCAGTGTTCGTCCCACTCGAGAGCGGACTAGCGGGGACACAGATACGCAGTATTTT. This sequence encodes CASSVRPTRERTSGDTDTQYF.

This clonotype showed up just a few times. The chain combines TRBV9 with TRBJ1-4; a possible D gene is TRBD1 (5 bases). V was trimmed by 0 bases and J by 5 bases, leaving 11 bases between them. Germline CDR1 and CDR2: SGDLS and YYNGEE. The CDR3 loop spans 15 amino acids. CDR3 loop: CASSVGQGLNEKLFF. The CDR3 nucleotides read TGTGCCAGCAGCGTAGGTCAGGGCTTGAATGAAAAACTGTTTTTT.

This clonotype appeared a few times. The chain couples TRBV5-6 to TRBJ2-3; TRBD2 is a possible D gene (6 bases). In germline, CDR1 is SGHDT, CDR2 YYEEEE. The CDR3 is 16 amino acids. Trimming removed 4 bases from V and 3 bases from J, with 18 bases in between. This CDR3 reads CASSSRRRANTDTQYF. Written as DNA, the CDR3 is TGTGCCAGCAGCAGTCGGCGGAGGGCCAATACAGATACGCAGTATTTT.

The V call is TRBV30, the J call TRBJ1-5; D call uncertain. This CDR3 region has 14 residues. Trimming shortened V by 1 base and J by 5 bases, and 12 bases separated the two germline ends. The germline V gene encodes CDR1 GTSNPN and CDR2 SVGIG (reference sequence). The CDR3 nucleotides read TGTGCCTGGAGTGCTTCTTGGGCCTATCAGCCCCAGCATTTT. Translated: CAWSASWAYQPQHF.

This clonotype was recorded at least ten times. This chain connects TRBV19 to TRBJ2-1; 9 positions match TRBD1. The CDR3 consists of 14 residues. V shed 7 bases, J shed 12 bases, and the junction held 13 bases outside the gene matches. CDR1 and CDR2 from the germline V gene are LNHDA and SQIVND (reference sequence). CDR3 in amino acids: CASISLTGGSAQFF. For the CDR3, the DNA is TGTGCCAGTATTTCCCTTACAGGGGGCAGTGCGCAGTTCTTC.

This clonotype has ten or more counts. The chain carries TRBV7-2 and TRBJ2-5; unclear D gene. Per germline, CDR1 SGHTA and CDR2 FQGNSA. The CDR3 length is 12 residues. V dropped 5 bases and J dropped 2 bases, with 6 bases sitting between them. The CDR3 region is CASSQRQETQYF. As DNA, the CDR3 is TGTGCCAGCAGCCAACGGCAAGAGACCCAGTACTTC.

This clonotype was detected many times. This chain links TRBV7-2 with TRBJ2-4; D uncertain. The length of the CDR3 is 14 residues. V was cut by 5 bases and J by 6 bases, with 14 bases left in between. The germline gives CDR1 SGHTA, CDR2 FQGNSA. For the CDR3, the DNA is TGTGCCAGCAGCGAGTTATGGGGTACAAACATTCAGTACTTC. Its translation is CASSELWGTNIQYF.

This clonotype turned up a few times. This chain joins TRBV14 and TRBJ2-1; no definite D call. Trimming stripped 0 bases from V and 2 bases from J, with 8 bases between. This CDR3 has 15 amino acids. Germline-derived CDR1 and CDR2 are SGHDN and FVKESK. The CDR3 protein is CASSQDRPPYNEQFF. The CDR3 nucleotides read TGTGCCAGCAGCCAAGACCGCCCTCCCTACAATGAGCAGTTCTTC.

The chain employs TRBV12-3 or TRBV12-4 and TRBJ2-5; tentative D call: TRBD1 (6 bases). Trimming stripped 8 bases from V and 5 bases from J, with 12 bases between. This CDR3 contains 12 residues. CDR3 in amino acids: CASGGSTETQYF. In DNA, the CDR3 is TGTGCCAGCGGGGGCTCAACCGAGACCCAGTACTTC.

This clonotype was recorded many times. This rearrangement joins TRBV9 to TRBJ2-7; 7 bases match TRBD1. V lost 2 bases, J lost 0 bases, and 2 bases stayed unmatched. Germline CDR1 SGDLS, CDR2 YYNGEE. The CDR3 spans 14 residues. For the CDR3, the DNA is TGTGCCAGCAGCGTGGGACAGTCCTCCTACGAGCAGTACTTC. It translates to CASSVGQSSYEQYF.